The next 31 T cell receptor beta chains were all read from a single sample in a study of OX40 agonist ivuxolimab in advanced cancers. Clones were read by immunoSEQ multiplex PCR, and TCRdb kept only the in-frame ones, dropping some. The repertoire holds around 100,000 clones, with 91% as singletons. The material sequenced was CD4+ or CD8+ T cells sorted from blood, taken in a trial of the OX40 agonist ivuxolimab. The receptors stem from an adult with an advanced solid tumor such as melanoma, head and neck, liver or kidney cancer.

This clone was seen a single time. The rearrangement uses TRBV27 and TRBJ2-7, with D unresolved. The CDR3 consists of 13 residues. Trimming removed 3 bases at V and 3 bases at J, with 9 bases between. Germline CDR1 and CDR2: MNHEY and SMNVEV (reference sequence). CDR3 sequence reads: CASSFPDFYEQYF. CDR3 coding DNA: TGTGCCAGCAGTTTCCCCGATTTCTACGAGCAGTACTTC.

The CDR3: CASRRGGGTRTEAFF. CDR3 sequence (DNA): TGTGCCAGCAGGCGCGGGGGGGGCACGCGGACTGAAGCTTTCTTT. This chain connects TRBV6-5 to TRBJ1-1; possible D gene TRBD1, 6 bases. Trimming shortened V by 6 bases and J by 5 bases, and 19 bases separated the two germline ends. Germline V gene sequence: CDR1 MNHEY, CDR2 SVGAGI. This CDR3 region has 15 residues.

This chain uses TRBV28 with TRBJ2-7; 16 positions match TRBD2. The CDR3 runs 17 residues. J gave up 0 bases and V 5 bases, and 4 bases lay outside the gene matches. Germline V lookup: CDR1 MDHEN, CDR2 SYDVKM. The chain's CDR3 is CASSPGLAGGPSYEQYF. CDR3 bases: TGTGCCAGCAGTCCGGGACTAGCGGGAGGGCCCTCCTACGAGCAGTACTTC.

Written as DNA, the CDR3 is TGTGCCAGCAGTTCAGGATCTGGGGCCAACGTCCTGACTTTC. Translated: CASSSGSGANVLTF. The V and J genes are TRBV28 and TRBJ2-6, with D uncertain. The V and J ends lost 4 bases and 1 base respectively, with 5 bases between them. In germline, CDR1 is MDHEN, CDR2 SYDVKM. The CDR3 spans 14 residues. The full variable domain, in which reference TRBV28 and TRBJ2-6 provide the parts outside the CDR3, is DVKVTQSSRYLVKRTGEKVFLECVQDMDHENMFWYRQDPGLGLRLIYFSYDVKMKEKGDIPEGYSVSREKKERFSLILESASTNQTSMYLCASSSGSGANVLTFGAGSRLTVL.

V and J are TRBV4-3 and TRBJ2-3; D might be TRBD1 or TRBD2, each matching 5 bases. The V end lost 0 bases, the J end lost 3 bases, and 13 bases lay between the germline ends. Per the germline V gene, CDR1 is LGHNA and CDR2 is YSLEER. The CDR3 has 16 amino acids. CDR3 DNA sequence: TGCGCCAGCAGCCAAGACCTGGGACGTGAGACAGATACGCAGTATTTT. Its protein is CASSQDLGRETDTQYF.

This clone was counted once. The rearrangement joins TRBV27 to TRBJ2-3, with D hard to call. The V gene lost 3 bases and the J gene lost 0 bases, with 7 bases spanning the gap. Per the germline V gene, CDR1 is MNHEY and CDR2 is SMNVEV (reference sequence). The CDR3 consists of 14 residues. The CDR3 bases are TGTGCCAGCAGTTTTTTTGGAAGCACAGATACGCAGTATTTT. It is translated as CASSFFGSTDTQYF.

This clone was counted once. DNA of the CDR3: TGTGCCAGCAGCTTAGCGGCAGGGGAAGGCTACACCTTC. Its translation is CASSLAAGEGYTF. V gene TRBV11-3 combines with J gene TRBJ1-2, with D perhaps TRBD1 (6 bases). In germline, CDR1 is SGHNT, CDR2 YENEEA. The ends were cut back, 1 base at V and 8 bases at J, with 11 bases in the middle. The CDR3 runs 13 residues. The full variable domain, rest sourced from reference TRBV11-3 and TRBJ1-2, is EAGVVQSPRYKIIEKKQPVAFWCNPISGHNTLYWYLQNLGQGPELLIRYENEEAVDDSQLPKDRFSAERLKGVDSTLKIQPAELGDSAVYLCASSLAAGEGYTFGSGTRLTVV.

The chain links TRBV7-2 to TRBJ1-2; a weak D match, TRBD1 (5 bases). CDR3 length: 15 residues. Germline lookup yields CDR1 SGHTA and CDR2 FQGNSA. The V gene lost 5 bases and the J gene lost 8 bases, with 21 bases spanning the gap. The CDR3 region has the DNA TGTGCCAGCAGCCCCCCGAACTCGTGGGGCATGGGCTACACCTTC. As protein: CASSPPNSWGMGYTF.

The rearrangement links TRBV29-1 to TRBJ2-7; D is undetermined. Germline V gives CDR1 SQVTM, CDR2 ANQGSEA. V lost 4 bases, J lost 1 base, and 11 bases lay in between. This CDR3 has 13 residues. CDR3 bases: TGCAGCGTTGCCTTTGTGGGATCCTACGAGCAGTACTTC. Protein product: CSVAFVGSYEQYF.

This rearrangement joins TRBV2 to TRBJ2-7; D not resolved. The CDR3 loop spans 15 amino acids. The V and J ends lost 5 bases and 2 bases respectively, with 16 bases between them. In germline, CDR1 is SNHLY, CDR2 FYNNEI. The DNA for the CDR3 is TGTGCCAGCAGTATAGGGAAATCGGTTCCCTACGAGCAGTACTTC. It encodes CASSIGKSVPYEQYF.

V and J are TRBV18 and TRBJ2-5, with D perhaps assigned TRBD1 or TRBD2 (5 bases each). CDR3 length: 13 amino acids. The germline gives CDR1 KGHSH, CDR2 LQKENI. Trimming took off 5 bases at V and 5 bases at J, with 12 bases between the two ends. DNA of the CDR3: TGTGCCAGCTCAACGGGGAGACAGGAGACCCAGTACTTC. The encoded protein is CASSTGRQETQYF.

The rearrangement links TRBV30 to TRBJ1-1, with no clear D. V lost 7 bases, J lost 6 bases, and 18 bases lay in between. Germline values: CDR1 GTSNPN, CDR2 SVGIG (reference sequence). The CDR3 runs to 13 residues. CDR3 DNA sequence: TGTGCCTCCGTCGCCACGGCCGGGGCTGAAGCTTTCTTT. Amino acid sequence: CASVATAGAEAFF.

V gene TRBV11-1 combines with J gene TRBJ1-1; D is ambiguous. This CDR3 is 15 amino acids long. From germline, CDR1 is SGHAT and CDR2 FQDESV (reference sequence). The V end was cut by 5 bases, the J end by 4 bases, with 17 bases between. CDR3 sequence (DNA): TGTGCCAGCAGCACCTTGGTAGGGTTGGGCACTGAAGCTTTCTTT. Its protein product is CASSTLVGLGTEAFF.

Only a few counts were recorded for this clone. This chain connects TRBV19 to TRBJ1-1; TRBD1 matches 7 bases. CDR1 and CDR2 (germline): LNHDA, SQIVND (reference sequence). This CDR3 is 12 amino acids long. J lost 3 bases, V lost 9 bases, and 4 bases had no gene match. CDR3 sequence: CASRQGYTEAFF. As DNA, the CDR3 is TGTGCCAGCCGACAGGGATACACTGAAGCTTTCTTT.

This clone was seen more than once but under ten times. V usage is TRBV30 and J usage is TRBJ1-5; tentative D call: TRBD1 (5 bases). Germline CDR1 GTSNPN, CDR2 SVGIG (reference sequence). This CDR3 is 13 amino acids long. Trimming pared 3 bases from V and 7 bases from J, leaving 13 bases between. The CDR3 region is CAWSRDKGQPQHF. In nucleotides, the CDR3 is TGTGCCTGGAGCCGCGACAAGGGGCAGCCCCAGCATTTT.

The chain couples TRBV6-5 to TRBJ2-1; 7 positions match TRBD1. Germline loops: CDR1 MNHEY, CDR2 SVGAGI. V lost 0 bases, J lost 7 bases, and 9 bases stayed unmatched. CDR3 length: 16 residues. CDR3 sequence reads: CASSYSGTGARNEQFF. The DNA of the CDR3 is TGTGCCAGCAGTTACTCGGGTACAGGGGCGAGGAATGAGCAGTTCTTC.

The V call is TRBV5-4, the J call TRBJ2-7, with TRBD2 identical over 14 bases. Germline values: CDR1 SGHNT, CDR2 YYREEE (reference sequence). The CDR3 has 16 amino acids. J lost 4 bases, V lost 3 bases, and 6 bases had no gene match. CDR3 sequence: CASSSKTSGREYEQYF. DNA of the CDR3: TGTGCCAGCAGCTCCAAGACTAGCGGGAGGGAATACGAGCAGTACTTC.

V and J are TRBV4-2 and TRBJ2-1; 9 bases line up with TRBD1. Trimming cost V 1 base and J 2 bases; bases outside gene matches: 6. The CDR3 spans 17 residues. CDR1 and CDR2 from the germline V gene are LGHNA and YNFKEQ. CDR3 region: CASSQGQGVDPYNEQFF. The CDR3 DNA reads TGTGCCAGCAGCCAAGGACAGGGGGTGGACCCCTACAATGAGCAGTTCTTC.

This sequence joins TRBV6-5 and TRBJ1-1, with D perhaps TRBD1 (5 bases). The germline V gene encodes CDR1 MNHEY and CDR2 SVGAGI. CDR3 length: 12 residues. V was cut by 6 bases and J by 9 bases, with 14 bases left in between. The CDR3 nucleotides read TGTGCCAGCAGCCAAAGGGGACGGAAAGCTTTCTTT. Translation gives CASSQRGRKAFF.

The chain joins TRBV7-3 to TRBJ1-6; TRBD1 is a possible D gene (6 bases). The V end was cut by 5 bases, the J end by 10 bases, with 12 bases between. Germline V gives CDR1 SGHTA, CDR2 FQGTGA. The CDR3 consists of 13 residues. The CDR3 region has the DNA TGTGCCAGCAGCCGTTTCACAGGGTCACCCCTCCACTTT. Residues: CASSRFTGSPLHF.

CDR3 amino acids: CASSRGTQQYF. CDR3 DNA: TGCGCCAGCAGCCGAGGGACTCAGCAGTACTTC. J is TRBJ2-7 and V is TRBV4-1, with D perhaps TRBD2 (6 bases). Between the trimmed V and J ends, which lost 4 bases and 8 bases, there was a span of 9 bases. The CDR3 loop spans 11 amino acids. CDR1 is MGHRA, CDR2 YSYEKL, per germline.

The chain recombines TRBV28 with TRBJ1-3, with D possibly matching TRBD1 (5 bases). V lost 5 bases and J 4 bases, leaving 18 bases between the germline ends. Germline V gene lookup returns CDR1 MDHEN and CDR2 SYDVKM. CDR3 size: 16 residues. The CDR3 sequence: CASSHIPGREGNTIYF. The CDR3, as DNA: TGTGCCAGCAGTCACATACCGGGACGCGAAGGAAACACCATATATTTT.

The rearrangement joins TRBV18 to TRBJ2-5; 8 nucleotides agree with TRBD1. CDR1 KGHSH and CDR2 LQKENI come from the germline V gene. The ends lost 3 bases at V and 5 bases at J; junction bases unmatched: 8. The CDR3 runs 15 residues. The CDR3 sequence: CASSPSGTGPETQYF. CDR3 DNA: TGTGCCAGCTCACCGTCCGGGACAGGTCCTGAGACCCAGTACTTC.

This clone was detected once. The chain employs TRBV6-4 and TRBJ1-1; D remains unclear. The ends were cut back, 3 bases at V and 4 bases at J, with 12 bases in the middle. The V gene's germline CDR1 is MRHNA and CDR2 SNTAGT. The CDR3 is made up of 14 amino acids. The CDR3, as DNA: TGTGCCAGCAGTGATCCTGCGGGTGGCACTGAAGCTTTCTTT. It encodes CASSDPAGGTEAFF.

The chain recombines TRBV7-2 with TRBJ2-7; D not resolved. CDR1 and CDR2 from the germline V gene are SGHTA and FQGNSA. This CDR3 spans 13 amino acids. Trimming removed 1 base from V and 3 bases from J, with 7 bases in between. For the CDR3, the DNA is TGTGCCAGCAGCTTAGAACCCCACTACGAGCAGTACTTC. It codes for CASSLEPHYEQYF.

The chain combines TRBV5-1 with TRBJ2-5; D is perhaps TRBD2 (6 bases). Germline V gives CDR1 SGHRS, CDR2 YFSETQ. The CDR3 is 16 amino acids. V was trimmed by 0 bases and J by 2 bases, leaving 14 bases between them. The CDR3 DNA sequence: TGCGCCAGCAGCTTGGCGGGCGGGGCCGTTCAAGAGACCCAGTACTTC. Its protein is CASSLAGGAVQETQYF.

This clone appeared once. The rearrangement links TRBV14 to TRBJ2-7, with 10 bases fitting TRBD1. Germline V gives CDR1 SGHDN, CDR2 FVKESK. V was pared by 2 bases and J by 6 bases, with 7 bases of the junction left unmatched. The CDR3 is 15 amino acids. In nucleotides, the CDR3 is TGTGCCAGCAGCCAAAATTGGGGGACAGGGGCCGAGCAGTACTTC. It codes for CASSQNWGTGAEQYF.

The chain combines TRBV7-2 with TRBJ1-3; D remains unclear. Germline V gene lookup returns CDR1 SGHTA and CDR2 FQGNSA. Trimming pared 0 bases from V and 0 bases from J, leaving 9 bases between. This CDR3 has 16 amino acids. The CDR3 bases are TGTGCCAGCAGCTTAGCGCTCGGGAGCTCTGGAAACACCATATATTTT. This gives the protein CASSLALGSSGNTIYF.

This sequence joins TRBV5-1 and TRBJ2-6; D gene ambiguous. Trimming removed 2 bases from V and 0 bases from J, with 6 bases in between. CDR1 and CDR2 from the germline V gene are SGHRS and YFSETQ. The CDR3 is 15 amino acids. The CDR3 reads CASSLTSSGANVLTF. The CDR3 DNA sequence: TGCGCCAGCAGCTTAACCTCCTCTGGGGCCAACGTCCTGACTTTC.

The chain employs TRBV19 and TRBJ2-1; D is ambiguous. In germline, CDR1 is LNHDA, CDR2 SQIVND (reference sequence). Trimming cost V 5 bases and J 6 bases, with 11 bases left between them. The CDR3 contains 13 residues. The CDR3 coding sequence is TGTGCCAGTAGTTCCGCGGAGTTCAATGAGCAGTTCTTC. This codes for CASSSAEFNEQFF.

CDR3 amino acids: CASSVAAGGYNEQFF. CDR3 coding DNA: TGTGCCAGCAGCGTAGCAGCGGGAGGGTACAATGAGCAGTTCTTC. This chain joins TRBV9 and TRBJ2-1; 10 nucleotides match TRBD2. The junction had 1 base not matched to a gene; V was cut back by 0 bases and J by 4 bases. The CDR3 covers 15 residues. The germline CDR1 and CDR2 sequences are SGDLS and YYNGEE.